The 29 T cell receptor beta chains listed next were all sequenced from one sample in a study of T cells in localized non-small cell lung cancer. TCRdb's table, derived via immunoSEQ multiplex PCR, lists solely in-frame clones and lacks some. The data show approximately 4,100 clones, roughly two fifths seen once. Material: lung tumor tissue, obtained before any cancer treatment. The source is a woman aged 35 to 75 with stage I lung adenocarcinoma.

This sequence joins TRBV28 and TRBJ2-1, with 8 positions matching TRBD1. The V gene end was trimmed by 4 bases and the J gene end by 9 bases; junction bases not matched to a gene: 5. The CDR3 length is 13 residues. Germline V gene lookup returns CDR1 MDHEN and CDR2 SYDVKM. The CDR3 region has the DNA TGTGCCAGCAGTTCGGGAACAGGGGGTGAGCAGTTCTTC. Protein product: CASSSGTGGEQFF.

This clone showed up just once. This chain uses TRBV18 with TRBJ2-1; perhaps TRBD2 as D (6 bases). CDR1 is KGHSH and CDR2 is LQKENI in the germline V gene. V lost 3 bases, J lost 10 bases, and 13 bases lay in between. The CDR3 is 13 residues long. The CDR3 loop is CASSPVSGDEQFF. In DNA form, the CDR3 reads TGTGCCAGCTCACCGGTTTCGGGGGACGAGCAGTTCTTC.

The V gene is TRBV19, the J gene TRBJ2-7; the D is unclear. Germline V gene data show CDR1 as LNHDA and CDR2 as SQIVND (reference sequence). V was cut by 3 bases and J by 2 bases, with 14 bases left in between. CDR3 length: 15 amino acids. CDR3 sequence: CASSIADETAYEQYF. The CDR3 nucleotides are TGTGCCAGTAGTATTGCCGACGAAACCGCCTACGAGCAGTACTTC.

The chain links TRBV28 to TRBJ2-7; tentatively, D is TRBD1 or TRBD2 (5 bases each). The CDR3 has 15 residues. Trimming took 6 bases from V and 3 from J, leaving 18 bases between them. The germline CDR1 and CDR2 sequences are MDHEN and SYDVKM. The DNA of the CDR3 is TGTGCCAGCAGGTCAGGGTTGTCGGGGTACTACGAGCAGTACTTC. Translated: CASRSGLSGYYEQYF.

In its sample, this clone is medium-sized. The V gene is TRBV11-3, the J gene TRBJ2-7, with D perhaps TRBD1 (5 bases). V shed 4 bases and J shed 5 bases, with 15 bases lying between them. The germline V gene encodes CDR1 SGHNT and CDR2 YENEEA. CDR3 length equals 14 residues. The CDR3 DNA is TGTGCCAGCAGCTCGGTCAGGGATCTCCACGAGCAGTACTTC. It encodes CASSSVRDLHEQYF. The variable domain in full, with the rest retrieved from reference TRBV11-3 and TRBJ2-7, is EAGVVQSPRYKIIEKKQPVAFWCNPISGHNTLYWYLQNLGQGPELLIRYENEEAVDDSQLPKDRFSAERLKGVDSTLKIQPAELGDSAVYLCASSSVRDLHEQYFGPGTRLTVT.

This chain uses TRBV28 with TRBJ2-4; no clear D gene. Germline loops: CDR1 MDHEN, CDR2 SYDVKM. V was trimmed by 5 bases and J by 0 bases, leaving 14 bases between them. This CDR3 has 16 residues. CDR3 DNA sequence: TGTGCCAGCAGTCCTCACCCCAGTTTAGCCAAAAACATTCAGTACTTC. The encoded protein is CASSPHPSLAKNIQYF.

This clone was seen a few times. In DNA, the CDR3 is TGTGCCAGCAGCCGGGACACCCCGAACACTGAAGCTTTCTTT. Its protein is CASSRDTPNTEAFF. The V call is TRBV11-3, the J call TRBJ1-1; TRBD1 might be the D (6 bases). In germline, CDR1 is SGHNT, CDR2 YENEEA. CDR3 size: 14 residues. V lost 5 bases and J 1 base, leaving 11 bases between the germline ends.

This clone was seen once. The chain uses TRBV15 and TRBJ2-1, with D possibly TRBD2 on 5 matching bases. The CDR3 loop spans 16 amino acids. The germline V gene has CDR1 LNHNV and CDR2 YYDKDF (reference sequence). The ends were cut back, 1 base at V and 1 base at J, with 11 bases in the middle. For the CDR3, the DNA is TGTGCCACCAGCAGAGGAAGCGGTGGGTCCTACAATGAGCAGTTCTTC. This sequence encodes CATSRGSGGSYNEQFF.

By proportion, this clone is medium-sized. One end of the junction does not line up with germline, which may come from a read error. The CDR3: CASSFSDRGQLVDF. Written as DNA, the CDR3 is TGTGCCAGCAGCTTCTCGGACAGGGGGCAGTTGGTAGACTTC. The chain links TRBV11-3 to TRBJ2-7, with 11 bases lining up with TRBD1. Germline loops: CDR1 SGHNT, CDR2 YENEEA. There are 14 residues in the CDR3.

This clone was counted only a few times. The chain links TRBV11-3 to TRBJ2-5; 9 bases match TRBD1. The germline V gene has CDR1 SGHNT and CDR2 YENEEA. V shed 3 bases, J shed 2 bases, and the junction held 4 bases outside the gene matches. This CDR3 is 15 amino acids long. CDR3 loop: CASSFYRGRQETQYF. CDR3 nucleotide sequence: TGTGCCAGCAGCTTCTACAGGGGGCGGCAAGAGACCCAGTACTTC.

The gene calls are TRBV30 and TRBJ2-5; 10 bases fit TRBD1. V was pared by 0 bases and J by 5 bases, with 6 bases of the junction left unmatched. The CDR3 has 15 amino acids. The germline CDR1 and CDR2 sequences are GTSNPN and SVGIG (reference sequence). This CDR3 is CAWSVRTGGWETQYF. The CDR3 DNA follows: TGTGCCTGGAGTGTAAGGACAGGGGGTTGGGAGACCCAGTACTTC.

This clone appeared a few times. This chain's CDR3 is CASSQRRRPPAGELFF. In DNA, the CDR3 is TGCGCCAGCAGCCAGCGGAGGCGTCCCCCTGCCGGGGAGCTGTTTTTT. The chain employs TRBV1 and TRBJ2-2; the table calls TRBD2, which could not be checked here. TRBV1 is shown as a pseudogene. This CDR3 has 16 amino acids.

This clone is labeled medium-sized. This chain links TRBV9 with TRBJ2-1, with D maybe TRBD2 (5 bases). The CDR3 spans 14 residues. CDR1 and CDR2 (germline): SGDLS, YYNGEE. With 2 bases removed from V and 1 base from J, the gap between germline ends came to 7 bases. The CDR3 protein is CASSVDLSYNEQFF. The CDR3 DNA is TGTGCCAGCAGCGTGGACTTATCCTACAATGAGCAGTTCTTC. Complete variable domain (other parts from reference TRBV9 and TRBJ2-1): DSGVTQTPKHLITATGQRVTLRCSPRSGDLSVYWYQQSLDQGLQFLIQYYNGEERAKGNILERFSAQQFPDLHSELNLSSLELGDSALYFCASSVDLSYNEQFFGPGTRLTVL.

The V gene is TRBV6-8, the J gene TRBJ2-1, with 9 bases fitting TRBD2. In germline, CDR1 is MNHGY, CDR2 SAAAGT. J gave up 5 bases and V 6 bases, and 8 bases lay outside the gene matches. The CDR3 totals 15 residues. This CDR3 reads CASRLTSGLNNEQFF. DNA for the CDR3: TGTGCCAGCAGGCTTACTAGCGGGTTAAACAATGAGCAGTTCTTC.

This chain connects TRBV6-8 to TRBJ2-2, with D perhaps matching TRBD2 (7 bases). Trimming took off 7 bases at V and 5 bases at J, with 14 bases between the two ends. CDR1 is MNHGY, CDR2 SAAAGT, per germline. This CDR3 contains 14 residues. CDR3 bases: TGTGCCAGCAAAGCGGGACACCCAACCGGGGAGCTGTTTTTT. This translates into CASKAGHPTGELFF.

This clone showed up just a few times. At the DNA level, this CDR3 is encoded by other sequences in the same sample as well. The gene calls are TRBV6-8 and TRBJ2-2; TRBD2 aligns across 10 bases. Germline trimming cut 6 bases from V and 7 bases from J; bases unmatched to any gene: 8. There are 15 residues in the CDR3. Germline V CDR1 and CDR2: MNHGY, SAAAGT. The CDR3 region has the DNA TGTGCCAGCAGGGGTACAGCGGGAGGGATCGGGGAGCTGTTTTTT. Protein: CASRGTAGGIGELFF.

The genes are TRBV28 and TRBJ2-7; tentative D call: TRBD1 (6 bases). CDR3 length equals 17 residues. V lost 1 base to trimming and J lost 3 bases, with 19 bases between them. CDR1 is MDHEN and CDR2 is SYDVKM in the germline V gene. CDR3 in amino acids: CASSLFGSPDRDYEQYF. In DNA, the CDR3 is TGTGCCAGCAGTTTATTTGGGTCTCCGGACAGAGACTACGAGCAGTACTTC.

The rearrangement uses TRBV9 and TRBJ2-3, with 7 bases lining up with TRBD1. The CDR3 is 13 residues long. The germline CDR1 and CDR2 sequences are SGDLS and YYNGEE. Trimming took 4 bases from V and 4 from J; bases not matched to a gene: 3. CDR3 sequence reads: CASSSGGPDTQYF. CDR3 DNA: TGTGCCAGCAGCTCAGGGGGACCAGATACGCAGTATTTT.

This clone was detected a few times. The V gene is TRBV6-8, the J gene TRBJ2-2, with D perhaps matching TRBD2 (6 bases). From germline, CDR1 is MNHGY and CDR2 SAAAGT. Trimming shortened V by 5 bases and J by 4 bases, and 14 bases separated the two germline ends. This CDR3 comprises 15 residues. The CDR3 region has the DNA TGTGCCAGCAGTAGCGGGTGGGGAACCACCGGGGAGCTGTTTTTT. Its protein is CASSSGWGTTGELFF.

The chain combines TRBV29-1 with TRBJ1-2; D is undetermined. Trimming stripped 4 bases from V and 4 bases from J, with 10 bases between. The germline gives CDR1 SQVTM, CDR2 ANQGSEA. CDR3 length equals 12 residues. CDR3 in amino acids: CSVAEPGYGYTF. CDR3 in DNA: TGCAGCGTTGCCGAGCCTGGCTATGGCTACACCTTC. Complete variable domain (other parts from reference TRBV29-1 and TRBJ1-2): SAVISQKPSRDICQRGTSLTIQCQVDSQVTMMFWYRQQPGQSLTLIATANQGSEATYESGFVIDKFPISRPNLTFSTLTVSNMSPEDSSIYLCSVAEPGYGYTFGSGTRLTVV.

The chain links TRBV18 to TRBJ2-7; no definite D call. Trimming stripped 3 bases from V and 5 bases from J, with 8 bases between. Germline V gene sequence: CDR1 KGHSH, CDR2 LQKENI. The CDR3 loop spans 12 amino acids. The chain's CDR3 is CASSPRTHEQYF. CDR3 nucleotides: TGTGCCAGCTCACCCCGGACCCACGAGCAGTACTTC.

To note about this clone: The junction and the germline gene differ at one end; a read error may be behind it. The chain combines TRBV19 with TRBJ2-7; unclear D gene. Germline V gene sequence: CDR1 LNHDA, CDR2 SQIVND (reference sequence). The CDR3 contains 13 residues. CDR3 residues: CASSIGITYEQYF. The CDR3 nucleotides read TGTGCCAGTAGTATAGGGATTACCTACGAGCAGTACTTT.

The rearrangement uses TRBV15 and TRBJ2-4, with D perhaps given as TRBD1 or TRBD2 (5 bases each). Deletions cut 1 base from V and 6 bases from J, with 13 bases between. Germline-derived CDR1 and CDR2 are LNHNV and YYDKDF (reference sequence). The CDR3 runs to 15 residues. The CDR3 DNA follows: TGTGCCACCAGCAGAGCTAACCTTGGGGGAAACATTCAGTACTTC. Translation: CATSRANLGGNIQYF.

The gene calls are TRBV19 and TRBJ2-2; D is perhaps TRBD2 (5 bases). The CDR3 is made up of 14 amino acids. The germline CDR1 and CDR2 sequences are LNHDA and SQIVND (reference sequence). The ends were cut back, 3 bases at V and 1 base at J, with 6 bases in the middle. CDR3 in DNA: TGTGCCAGTAGTATCGGACTGAACACCGGGGAGCTGTTTTTT. Amino acids: CASSIGLNTGELFF.

This chain connects TRBV18 to TRBJ2-5; 10 nucleotides align to TRBD1. Unmatched junction bases numbered 3, after V lost 2 bases and J lost 0 bases. The germline V gene encodes CDR1 KGHSH and CDR2 LQKENI. The CDR3 runs 16 residues. This CDR3 reads CASSPDGTGDQETQYF. CDR3 coding DNA: TGTGCCAGCTCACCAGATGGGACAGGGGACCAAGAGACCCAGTACTTC.

The chain is built from TRBV19 and TRBJ2-6; D is unclear. The germline V gene has CDR1 LNHDA and CDR2 SQIVND (reference sequence). The CDR3 contains 14 residues. The V end lost 3 bases, the J end lost 0 bases, and 3 bases lay between the germline ends. CDR3 in DNA: TGTGCCAGTAGTATCGGCTCTGGGGCCAACGTCCTGACTTTC. Its translation: CASSIGSGANVLTF.

Within the sample, this clone is medium-sized. The V call is TRBV6-8, the J call TRBJ2-6; D is unclear. The CDR3 totals 13 residues. Per the germline V gene, CDR1 is MNHGY and CDR2 is SAAAGT. Trimming removed 8 bases from V and 3 bases from J, with 8 bases in between. CDR3 coding DNA: TGTGCCAGCGGCCGCCATGGGGCCAACGTCCTGACTTTC. Residues: CASGRHGANVLTF.

Sample share makes this clone large. J is TRBJ2-2 and V is TRBV4-1; a weak D match, TRBD2 (5 bases). The CDR3 extends over 14 amino acids. The germline CDR1 and CDR2 sequences are MGHRA and YSYEKL. V lost 6 bases, J lost 0 bases, and 8 bases lay in between. The CDR3 region has the DNA TGCGCCAGCAGGGCGGGCCCGAACACCGGGGAGCTGTTTTTT. It encodes CASRAGPNTGELFF.

The rearrangement links TRBV6-8 to TRBJ1-2; no reliable D call. This CDR3 has 14 amino acids. Trimming took off 0 bases at V and 4 bases at J, with 9 bases between the two ends. The germline V gene has CDR1 MNHGY and CDR2 SAAAGT. The CDR3 bases are TGTGCCAGCAGTTACTCGACCGTGGGCTATGGCTACACCTTC. As protein: CASSYSTVGYGYTF.